This TCR beta chain was found in a study of T cells expressing NK-cell markers. In the study overall: Researchers got TCR beta repertoires out of sorted CD3+CD56+NKG2C+, CD3+CD56+NKG2C- and CD3+CD56-NKG2C+ T cells. Most of the eight sequenced donors were HCMV-seropositive; one was seronegative.

Concerning this clonotype itself: Antigen unknown.

TCRdb reprocessed the 5' RACE reads, keeping one entry per CDR3 protein, no DNA. Here the sample table reports approximately 550,000 distinct CDR3 sequences. The CDR3 runs to 15 residues. Notes on the study in general: One observes that, in a few donors, these clonotypes were also the leading ones within the CD3+CD56-NKG2C+ fraction.

The TCR was taken from a man between 18 and 29 years old in good health. Sequences were obtained from blood T cells: a sorted CD56 or NKG2C T cell subset, CD4+ or CD8+ T cells, or bulk PBMC T cells (not recorded which). V gene TRBV12-3 or TRBV12-4 combines with J gene TRBJ2-2; absent DNA, TCRdb's TRBD1 call cannot be checked. CDR3 region: CASSLAGTGVFELFF.